The source of this T cell receptor beta chain is a study of OX40 agonist ivuxolimab in advanced cancers. On the study more broadly: Subjects had a mean age of about 57 years, with a range of about 23 to 90; around 84% were male. Study-wide points: Individuals who were partial responders at 0.1-3.0 mg/kg had clonal expansion that ranked among the lowest. Expanded clones were, on average, more numerous among CD8+ T cells than CD4+. At doses 0.1 to 3.0 mg/kg, CD4+ and CD8+ clones expanded.

Of note for this clone: Its antigen is undetermined.

Data came from immunoSEQ multiplex PCR; TCRdb stores just in-frame clones and leaves some out. The table records 70,000 to 95,000 clones, about 91% of them present only once. The CDR3 is 16 amino acids. From germline, CDR1 is LGHNA and CDR2 YNFKEQ. V was trimmed by 5 bases and J by 4 bases, leaving 15 bases between them. The sample was CD4+ or CD8+ T cells sorted from blood, taken in a trial of the OX40 agonist ivuxolimab. This clonotype was sampled from an adult with an advanced solid tumor such as melanoma, head and neck, liver or kidney cancer. V usage is TRBV4-2 and J usage is TRBJ2-6; tentative D call: TRBD1 (6 bases). The CDR3 DNA reads TGTGCCAGCAGCGCACAGGGCCAGCCCGGGGCCAACGTCCTGACTTTC. Its translation: CASSAQGQPGANVLTF.